This entry lists 15 T cell receptor beta chains sequenced from one sample in a study of blood T cells in healthy people across ages. Primers used in a second PCR of about 7 to 12 cycles were a sample-barcoded 5' primer and a J-beta primer mix. TCRdb processed the 5' RACE reads anew with MiXCR; each CDR3 protein has one entry. Of fewer than 950,000 distinct CDR3 sequences in the sample, about 36% were seen once. The sequenced material came from blood. Source of these receptors: a man between 18 and 29 years old in good health.

This clonotype was observed a few times. The chain couples TRBV20-1 to TRBJ2-3, with D maybe TRBD2 (6 bases). Germline V gene sequence: CDR1 DFQATT, CDR2 SNEGSKA (reference sequence). Trimming pared 5 bases from V and 2 bases from J, leaving 26 bases between. The CDR3 is made up of 18 amino acids. The CDR3 here is CSAPSPGLSTLPTDTQYF. CDR3 bases: TGCAGTGCTCCTTCACCGGGACTCTCAACTCTGCCCACAGATACGCAGTATTTT.

Concerning this clonotype itself: Given a much more abundant clone one base away, this may be a read error. V usage is TRBV6-5 and J usage is TRBJ1-5; D remains ambiguous. The germline CDR1 and CDR2 sequences are MNHEY and SVGAGI. This CDR3 is 13 amino acids long. The CDR3 is CASSDSPNQPQHF. CDR3 coding DNA: TGTGCCAGCAGTGACTCCCCGAATCAGCCCCAGCATTTT.

This clonotype has more than one count but fewer than ten. This chain connects TRBV10-3 to TRBJ1-4; D remains unclear. CDR3 length: 12 residues. From germline, CDR1 is ENHRY and CDR2 SYGVKD. V lost 10 bases and J lost 8, with 14 bases in between. CDR3 sequence: CASSEREEKLFF. For the CDR3, the DNA is TGTGCCAGCTCGGAGAGAGAGGAAAAACTGTTTTTT.

This chain connects TRBV7-7 to TRBJ2-3; D uncertain. The V gene lost 6 bases and the J gene lost 1 base, with 8 bases spanning the gap. CDR1 SSHAT and CDR2 FNYEAQ come from the germline V gene (reference sequence). The CDR3 contains 13 residues. CDR3 sequence: CASSTKGTDTQYF. Here the CDR3 DNA reads TGTGCCAGCAGTACGAAGGGCACAGATACGCAGTATTTT.

This chain uses TRBV29-1 with TRBJ2-7; D may match TRBD1 or TRBD2 (5 bases each). V lost 4 bases and J 7 bases, leaving 26 bases between the germline ends. CDR3 length: 16 amino acids. CDR1 is SQVTM and CDR2 is ANQGSEA in the germline V gene. The CDR3 region is CSVAGVFRASGNEQYF. The CDR3 DNA is TGCAGCGTTGCTGGGGTATTCAGGGCATCGGGGAATGAGCAGTACTTC.

Notes on this clonotype: Since a much larger clone is just one base distant, this may be a read error. This chain connects TRBV9 to TRBJ1-2; D remains ambiguous. CDR1 SGDLS and CDR2 YYNGEE come from the germline V gene. The CDR3 loop spans 13 amino acids. V lost 0 bases and J 2 bases, leaving 5 bases between the germline ends. CDR3 amino acids: CASSVDWNYGYTF. In nucleotides, the CDR3 is TGTGCCAGCAGCGTAGACTGGAACTATGGCTACACCTTC.

In its sample, this clonotype was seen a few times. The chain carries TRBV15 and TRBJ2-3; 8 positions match TRBD2. Germline V gene data show CDR1 as LNHNV and CDR2 as YYDKDF (reference sequence). The CDR3 covers 18 residues. V shed 3 bases, J shed 2 bases, and the junction held 13 bases outside the gene matches. The CDR3 loop is CATSRSYGKRGSTDTQYF. The CDR3 region has the DNA TGTGCCACCAGCAGGTCTTATGGGAAGCGGGGGTCCACAGATACGCAGTATTTT.

This clonotype was detected only a few times. This chain joins TRBV11-3 and TRBJ2-1; 9 bases agree with TRBD1. The CDR3 has 16 residues. The germline gives CDR1 SGHNT, CDR2 YENEEA. The V segment lost 5 bases and the J segment 6 bases; nucleotides outside the gene matches: 11. The CDR3 nucleotides read TGTGCCAGCAGCCCTACTTACGGACAGGGGTCCAATGAGCAGTTCTTC. Translated, it gives CASSPTYGQGSNEQFF.

This clonotype has at least ten counts. The chain recombines TRBV12-3 or TRBV12-4 with TRBJ1-1; a weak D match, TRBD1 (5 bases). Trimming pared 5 bases from V and 4 bases from J, leaving 17 bases between. This CDR3 is built from 15 residues. DNA for the CDR3: TGTGCCAGCAGTCTCCTGGGGGGTGGAGGCACTGAAGCTTTCTTT. Its protein is CASSLLGGGGTEAFF.

This clonotype has just a few counts. This chain joins TRBV9 and TRBJ2-3; 9 positions match TRBD2. After removal of 3 bases from V and 4 bases from J, the junction contained 12 bases not matched to a gene. The CDR3 loop spans 17 amino acids. Per germline, CDR1 SGDLS and CDR2 YYNGEE. This CDR3 is CASSGGSSGAFADTQYF. The CDR3 bases are TGTGCCAGCAGCGGCGGATCTAGCGGGGCTTTCGCAGATACGCAGTATTTT.

This clonotype appeared a few times. DNA of the CDR3: TGTGCCAGCTCACCCCGTCGGGATCAGGGGTACAATGAGCAGTTCTTC. Its translation: CASSPRRDQGYNEQFF. V and J are TRBV18 and TRBJ2-1, with D possibly matching TRBD1 (6 bases). The CDR3 runs to 16 residues. The V and J ends lost 3 bases and 4 bases respectively, with 16 bases between them. Germline V lookup: CDR1 KGHSH, CDR2 LQKENI.

The CDR3 reads CSASHLGQGVEQFF. In nucleotides, the CDR3 is TGCAGTGCTTCCCATCTCGGACAGGGGGTTGAGCAGTTCTTC. The rearrangement links TRBV20-1 to TRBJ2-1, with 10 bases matching TRBD1. CDR1 and CDR2 (germline): DFQATT, SNEGSKA (reference sequence). The CDR3 extends over 14 amino acids. The V and J ends lost 5 bases and 9 bases, in that order; junction bases with no gene match: 10.

This clonotype was detected ten times or more. J is TRBJ1-2 and V is TRBV2; possible D gene TRBD1, 6 bases. Trimming removed 4 bases at V and 6 bases at J, with 15 bases between. This CDR3 has 14 residues. Germline CDR1 SNHLY, CDR2 FYNNEI. CDR3 region: CASSVRGRSNGYTF. In nucleotides, the CDR3 is TGTGCCAGCAGTGTTCGGGGGCGGAGTAATGGCTACACCTTC.

The V and J genes are TRBV11-3 and TRBJ2-3; TRBD2 aligns across 9 bases. The CDR3 has 17 amino acids. The germline gives CDR1 SGHNT, CDR2 YENEEA. V gave up 5 bases and J gave up 2 bases; unmatched junction bases: 11. CDR3 sequence reads: CASSEGVAGAYTDTQYF. The CDR3 DNA reads TGTGCCAGCAGCGAAGGGGTAGCGGGGGCCTACACAGATACGCAGTATTTT.

This chain joins TRBV5-1 and TRBJ1-2, with D hard to call. V shed 4 bases and J shed 8 bases, with 21 bases lying between them. The CDR3 contains 15 residues. The V gene's germline CDR1 is SGHRS and CDR2 YFSETQ. DNA for the CDR3: TGCGCCAGCAGCGGAGCTGCCCTGGGTCACGGGGGCTACACCTTC. It codes for CASSGAALGHGGYTF.